The clone carrying this TCR beta chain came up once. Its antigen remains unknown. Per germline, CDR1 ENHRY and CDR2 SYGVKD. V was pared by 10 bases and J by 3 bases, with 12 bases of the junction left unmatched. The CDR3 runs to 15 residues. This record comes from a study of T cell repertoires in cytomegalovirus infection. Study-level background: Indications of both CMV infection and matching HLA type were provided by public TCR beta signatures.

Findings of the study overall: Carriage of CMV together with the relevant HLA was identifiable through cumulative public TCR beta family frequency.

TCRdb re-called the reads through MiXCR, storing one row per CDR3 protein. Here the sample spans a few hundred thousand distinct CDR3 sequences, 40% to 50% being singletons. Source: cultured PBMCs, taken from culture after CMV antigen stimulation. The chain combines TRBV10-3 with TRBJ2-3, with 8 nucleotides matching TRBD2. This clonotype was sampled from a human donor in good health (CMV status not recorded). Some clones in this sample may be carry-over from other donors' samples. The CDR3 spells CATSPGGGGTDTQYF. The CDR3 DNA follows: TGTGCCACCTCCCCGGGGGGGGGGGGGACAGATACGCAGTATTTT.